Reported below is one T cell receptor (beta chain). Its specificity is not known. These data belong to a study of T cells expressing NK-cell markers. General observations from the study: The CD3+CD56-NKG2C+ fraction of several donors was also led by these clonotypes. NKG2C+ dominant clonotypes from a handful of donors made up about 1.0-7.5% of CD8+ T cells.

What made the TCR beta cDNA was 5'RACE template switching with UMIs. With the 5' RACE reads reprocessed, TCRdb shows one record per CDR3 protein and no DNA. The sample has hundreds of thousands of distinct CDR3 sequences. Germline CDR1 and CDR2: MNHNS and SASEGT. The CDR3 spans 15 residues. Input material: blood T cells: a sorted CD56 or NKG2C T cell subset, CD4+ or CD8+ T cells, or bulk PBMC T cells (not recorded which). The chain couples TRBV6-1 to TRBJ2-3; checking the TCRdb D call of TRBD2 is not possible without DNA. The sequence was obtained from a woman between 18 and 69 years old in good health. The chain's CDR3 is CASRPLAGATDTQYF.